Detailed here is one TCR beta chain. This clone was observed a few times. No cognate antigen has been identified for it. Base quality data are lacking; no much larger clone is found one base away. The data were obtained in a study of T cell changes during pregnancy in multiple sclerosis (dated by TCRdb to the late 2010s). For the study in its entirety: The study looked at changes in the T cell repertoire across pregnancy in women with multiple sclerosis.

The method was the immunoSEQ multiplex PCR assay. The table comes from immuneACCESS by way of TCRdb, which keeps in-frame sequences with V and J called. Part of the clones is missing from these tables; in studies checked, under half for an unresolved V gene and the rest for unknown reasons. The sample data list 30,000 to 40,000 clones, and over 90% of these were observed just once. The ten biggest clones cover approximately 0.41% of the sample. Including cysteine and phenylalanine, the CDR3 has 14 amino acids. Solely the CDR3 DNA is kept, with 42 bases framed from the first base. V loses 0 bases, J loses 10 bases, and the germline ends lie 10 bases apart. Looking up the germline V gene yields CDR1 SNHLY and CDR2 FYNNEI.

The TCR sequence derives from a female donor with multiple sclerosis, enrolled in a pregnancy study. In this chain, TRBV2 is recombined with TRBJ1-6; no D gene can be assigned with confidence. This specimen consisted of CD4+ T cells from peripheral blood mononuclear cells, obtained in the second trimester of pregnancy. This receptor carries the CDR3 CASSEAGVGSPLHF. The nucleotides read TGTGCCAGCAGTGAAGCCGGCGTCGGGTCACCCCTCCACTTT.